The present T cell receptor beta chain was sequenced within a study of Ad26.COV2.S vaccination and SARS-CoV-2 variants. Across the study: Trial arm assignment for the donor was COV1001 Ad26.COV2.S.

Treatment specified: 19 received Ad26.COV2.S at low or high dose, single or two shots; about five received placebo; per-sample allocation not given. Sample collection was performed on day 63 after the first vaccine or placebo injection. Regarding this clone: The target antigen is unknown.

V was pared by 2 bases and J by 10 bases, with 9 bases between. The CDR3 totals 12 residues. Germline-derived CDR1 and CDR2 are MNHEY and SMNVEV (reference sequence). Overall study findings and caveats: It was reported that spike-specific CD8+ and CD4+ T cell responses were substantially broad after vaccination.

Here immunoSEQ multiplex PCR was the method, and the copy in TCRdb shows in-frame clones only, minus some. Here the sample spans fewer than 900,000 clones, about 90% being singletons. The chain recombines TRBV27 with TRBJ2-1; tentatively, D is TRBD2 (6 bases). The sequence derives from a person between 18 and 65 years old who received the Ad26.COV2.S COVID-19 vaccine or a placebo. Here the sequenced sample was peripheral blood, taken in a trial of Ad26.COV2.S vaccine versus placebo. CDR3 loop: CASSLGTSEQFF. The CDR3 bases are TGTGCCAGCAGTTTAGGTACTAGCGAGCAGTTCTTC.